This T cell receptor (beta chain) was found in a study of cytomegalovirus exposure and HLA in healthy donors. Study details: T cells numbering around 200 million yielded some 100 million unique TCR beta sequences in an earlier analysis. From HLA-typed donors, an early data release held some 80 million unique TCRs. General study points: TCR beta sequences numbering 15,000 to 20,000 were associated with HLA alleles at 0.05 false discovery rate in a later analysis. Later analysis showed TCR association rates varying by HLA locus, highest for DRB1 and lowest for HLA-C.

With 60 Vbeta and 13 Jbeta primers, the PCR was carried out. Libraries were prepared by immunoSEQ multiplex PCR; TCRdb keeps only in-frame clonotypes and omits some of them. Of 95,000 to 150,000 clones detected, about 74% appear once; the ten largest clones hold about 3%. Only a few counts were recorded for this clone. Its antigen is still unknown. The CDR3 consists of 15 residues. Germline loops: CDR1 SGHVS, CDR2 FQNEAQ. The junction had 9 bases not matched to a gene; V was cut back by 5 bases and J by 5 bases. The sequenced sample consisted of PBMCs. The chain is built from TRBV7-8 and TRBJ2-5; 9 bases align to TRBD2. The clonotype originates from a woman aged 40 to 50 in good health and CMV-seropositive. CDR3 nucleotide sequence: TGTGCCAGCAGCAATAAGCGGGGGGTTTGGGAGACCCAGTACTTC. It translates to CASSNKRGVWETQYF.